This paragraph reports one T cell receptor beta chain. This clone came up a few times. Its antigen remains unidentified. Base quality data are lacking; no much larger clone is found one base away. This entry belongs to a study of T cell responses to AZD1222 COVID-19 vaccine (dated by TCRdb to the early 2020s). With respect to the entire study: A total of about 250 trial participants underwent TCR sequencing, of whom roughly 210 had received two doses of AZD1222 and some 25 had received two doses of the MenACWY control vaccine. Trial participants were enrolled by age into 18-55, 56-69 and 70-plus year subgroups, with approximately 160, 26 and 62 TCR-sequenced participants respectively.

What this sample's time point label stands for: about 28 days (+/-7) after the second vaccine dose. Because spike-specific TCR depth and breadth did not differ between the two schedules, AZD1222 recipients who got a second dose at roughly 4 weeks were pooled with those who got a second dose at roughly 12 weeks. The vaccinee samples were drawn from two UK trials, COV001 and COV002, one of which was a single-blind randomized controlled phase 2/3 trial testing AZD1222 (ChAdOx1 nCoV-19) in healthy adults. For TCRbeta chain sequencing, PBMC samples from trial participants were taken at day 0 and at day 28 after the second dose. The CDR3 regions of human TCRbeta chains were analyzed by immunosequencing. In the authors' own workflow: TCRs in the repertoires were matched against a reference library of SARS-CoV-2-specific TCRs that had been generated with the MIRA antigen-specificity platform. Breadth was defined as the fraction of unique TCRs that were SARS-CoV-2-associated, and depth was defined as the fraction of total T cells that were SARS-CoV-2-associated. Using the MIRA data, each spike-specific TCR was mapped to the spike region that the TCR reacts to and placed in a CD4 or CD8 class. Log10-transformed breadth and depth values were compared by one-way ANOVA with Sidak's multiple comparisons tests. In TCRdb, the immuneACCESS table is reduced to in-frame sequences with V and J assigned. These tables do not hold every clone; where another copy was compared, an unresolved V gene accounts for under half, and the others remain unexplained. From that table come the V and J calls and clone size; the DNA was used to work out D and trimming. Here the sample has some 79,000 clones; approximately 83% occur a single time. The leading ten clones occupy about an eighth of the sample.

The germline V end is reduced by 2 bases and the J end by 5 bases; junction bases left unmatched: 17. CDR1 WNHNN and CDR2 SYGVQD are derived from the germline V gene (reference sequence). The CDR3 runs 22 residues from the cysteine to the phenylalanine. Just CDR3 DNA is preserved here, 66 bases in frame from base 1. Broad study findings and their caveats: In the small 56-69-year group, the increase in depth fell short of significance, most likely because of low power. Only 5 to 7 AZD1222 recipients were SARS-CoV-2 seropositive at baseline, limiting conclusions about previously exposed vaccinees. The whole spike protein was spanned by vaccine-associated CD4 TCRs, and dominant responses were seen in regions 160-218 and 743-854. A significant rise in spike-specific TCR breadth and depth was observed after two AZD1222 doses relative to day 0 and relative to MenACWY recipients. Epitopes outside the regions mutated in the B.1.351 and B.1.1.7 variants were reportedly recognized by nearly half of the unique spike-specific TCRs. Because no samples from the day 14 peak response were available, repertoires could be characterized only after the peak T cell response. Most participants were white British and females outnumbered males, and the authors suggested that clonal diversity may have been underestimated.

The sequence derives from an adult who received the AZD1222 COVID-19 vaccine. Source: peripheral blood, taken 28 days after the second AZD1222 dose. The chain was built from TRBV10-1 and TRBJ2-2, and 16 junctional nucleotides match TRBD2. The nucleotide sequence is TGCGCCAGCAGTGAGGAGCACAAACCGGGACTAGCGGGAGGGCCTCGGACCGGGGAGCTGTTTTTT. The translation is CASSEEHKPGLAGGPRTGELFF.